These 4 T cell receptor beta chains share one sample of origin, sequenced in a study of T cells after yellow fever vaccination. TCRdb itself ran the 5' RACE reads through MiXCR, one entry per CDR3 protein. Among 610,000 or so distinct CDR3 sequences listed, over 9% were seen once. Material: PBMCs, obtained on the day of the yellow fever booster vaccination. Receptors originate from a man between 25 and 39 years old who received the YFV17D yellow fever vaccine.

This clonotype turned up a few times. This chain joins TRBV6-2 or TRBV6-3 and TRBJ1-5; 7 nucleotides agree with TRBD1. The CDR3 totals 13 residues. The V gene's germline CDR1 is MNHEY and CDR2 SVGEGT. V lost 5 bases, J lost 7 bases, and 5 bases stayed unmatched. CDR3 in amino acids: CASSAQQGQPQHF. The CDR3 bases are TGTGCCAGCAGTGCCCAACAGGGGCAGCCCCAGCATTTT.

This clonotype was detected only a few times. The chain combines TRBV14 with TRBJ2-2; D is ambiguous. The CDR3 runs to 15 residues. Trimming shortened V by 1 base and J by 4 bases, and 10 bases separated the two germline ends. Looked up from germline, CDR1 is SGHDN and CDR2 is FVKESK. Here the CDR3 reads CASSQGRSSTGELFF. As DNA, the CDR3 is TGTGCCAGCAGCCAAGGCCGGTCTAGCACCGGGGAGCTGTTTTTT.

The rearrangement joins TRBV7-9 to TRBJ2-2; no clear D. Germline CDR1 SEHNR, CDR2 FQNEAQ (reference sequence). The CDR3 loop spans 16 amino acids. V was shortened by 5 bases and J by 3 bases, with 16 bases between the two germline ends. The CDR3, as DNA: TGTGCCAGCAGCCTGGGGTCCATTGGGGACACCGGGGAGCTGTTTTTT. Its protein product is CASSLGSIGDTGELFF. Using reference TRBV7-9 and TRBJ2-2 for the parts outside the CDR3, the full variable domain is DTGVSQNPRHKITKRGQNVTFRCDPISEHNRLYWYRQTLGQGPEFLTYFQNEAQLEKSRLLSDRFSAERPKGSFSTLEIQRTEQGDSAMYLCASSLGSIGDTGELFFGEGSRLTVL.

This clonotype was seen more than once but under ten times. This chain connects TRBV7-2 to TRBJ2-3; the match to TRBD2 covers 11 bases. J was trimmed by 3 bases and V by 4 bases; bases with no gene match: 3. This CDR3 region has 15 residues. Germline V CDR1 and CDR2: SGHTA, FQGNSA. CDR3 DNA: TGTGCCAGCAGCTCTTGGACTAGCGGGACAGATACGCAGTATTTT. Amino acid sequence: CASSSWTSGTDTQYF.